This TCR beta chain is from a study of shared T cell receptors in the human thymus. TCRdb keeps only in-frame clones here, not all; method: immunoSEQ multiplex PCR. The table lists hundreds of thousands of clones, approximately 88% of them singletons, with about 0.01% in the top ten. Per the germline V gene, CDR1 is MDHEN and CDR2 is SYDVKM. This CDR3 spans 15 amino acids. The V end lost 6 bases, the J end lost 4 bases, and 16 bases lay between the germline ends. These data also featured in a second study, about human thymus T cells. From that second work: Congenital heart defects were the reason for the corrective surgery that the donors, healthy Finnish infants, were having. Thymic material originated from resections removed in the course of corrective heart surgery. Apparent bias marked the V and J gene usage of thymic and blood repertoires.

The source material was thymocytes. V is TRBV28 and J is TRBJ1-5; D is ambiguous. This clonotype was obtained from a boy under three years old with a congenital heart defect. The CDR3 reads CASRYPLSENQPQHF. In DNA, the CDR3 is TGTGCCAGCAGGTATCCCCTCAGCGAGAATCAGCCCCAGCATTTT. The full variable domain, rest sourced from reference TRBV28 and TRBJ1-5, is DVKVTQSSRYLVKRTGEKVFLECVQDMDHENMFWYRQDPGLGLRLIYFSYDVKMKEKGDIPEGYSVSREKKERFSLILESASTNQTSMYLCASRYPLSENQPQHFGDGTRLSIL.